The 29 T cell receptor beta chains reported below all come from one sample, sequenced in a study of cytomegalovirus exposure and HLA in healthy donors. The data were produced by immunoSEQ multiplex PCR, yet TCRdb's version contains in-frame clones alone and is incomplete. The sample yields about 130,000 clones, 88% seen once. Sequenced sample: PBMCs. Source of these receptors: a man younger than 45 in good health and CMV-seronegative.

The CDR3 spells CASSYFSGSPLHF. Written as DNA, the CDR3 is TGTGCCAGCAGTTACTTTTCGGGTTCACCCCTCCACTTT. V and J are TRBV6-5 and TRBJ1-6; D uncertain. The CDR3 is 13 residues long. Germline V CDR1 and CDR2: MNHEY, SVGAGI. V lost 1 base and J 9 bases, leaving 7 bases between the germline ends.

This chain connects TRBV4-3 to TRBJ2-1; 8 bases are shared with TRBD2. V lost 0 bases and J lost 6; bases outside the gene matches: 10. Per the germline V gene, CDR1 is LGHNA and CDR2 is YSLEER. CDR3 length equals 17 residues. The CDR3 reads CASSQEWAGGPPNEQFF. The CDR3 nucleotides are TGCGCCAGCAGCCAAGAGTGGGCGGGAGGCCCTCCCAATGAGCAGTTCTTC.

This clone turned up a few times. This chain joins TRBV4-1 and TRBJ1-4; TRBD1 matches at 8 bases. The CDR3 length is 16 residues. V shed 6 bases and J 2 bases; nucleotides not matched to a gene: 8. CDR1 MGHRA and CDR2 YSYEKL come from the germline V gene. CDR3 coding DNA: TGCGCCAGCAGGACCGACAGGGGCGGGACTAATGAAAAACTGTTTTTT. This gives the protein CASRTDRGGTNEKLFF.

The V call is TRBV5-1, the J call TRBJ1-2; tentative D call: TRBD1 (6 bases). Trimming removed 3 bases at V and 3 bases at J, with 12 bases between. CDR1 and CDR2 (germline): SGHRS, YFSETQ. This CDR3 contains 14 residues. CDR3 amino acids: CASSSETGHYGYTF. The CDR3 nucleotides are TGCGCCAGCAGCTCCGAGACAGGACACTATGGCTACACCTTC.

The chain couples TRBV9 to TRBJ2-1; D ambiguous. Deletions cut 0 bases from V and 0 bases from J, with 7 bases between. CDR3 length: 15 amino acids. CDR1 SGDLS and CDR2 YYNGEE come from the germline V gene. The DNA for the CDR3 is TGTGCCAGCAGCGTAGCGTCGAGCTCCTACAATGAGCAGTTCTTC. Translation: CASSVASSSYNEQFF. The variable domain in full, with the rest retrieved from reference TRBV9 and TRBJ2-1, is DSGVTQTPKHLITATGQRVTLRCSPRSGDLSVYWYQQSLDQGLQFLIQYYNGEERAKGNILERFSAQQFPDLHSELNLSSLELGDSALYFCASSVASSSYNEQFFGPGTRLTVL.

The CDR3 reads CATSGGHNIQTNYGYTF. As DNA, the CDR3 is TGTGCCACCAGCGGCGGACACAATATCCAGACTAACTATGGCTACACCTTC. The chain links TRBV15 to TRBJ1-2; a possible D gene is TRBD1 (5 bases). The CDR3 is made up of 17 amino acids. V lost 5 bases and J lost 0, with 19 bases in between. Per the germline V gene, CDR1 is LNHNV and CDR2 is YYDKDF (reference sequence).

The rearrangement links TRBV5-4 to TRBJ2-3; TRBD2 agrees at 11 bases. Germline V gives CDR1 SGHNT, CDR2 YYREEE (reference sequence). The CDR3 loop spans 17 amino acids. The V and J ends lost 4 bases and 1 base, in that order; junction bases with no gene match: 8. The CDR3 protein is CASSRILAGVGTDTQYF. The CDR3 DNA reads as TGTGCCAGCAGCCGGATACTAGCGGGAGTGGGCACAGATACGCAGTATTTT. The full variable domain, with the rest looked up from reference TRBV5-4 and TRBJ2-3, is ETGVTQSPTHLIKTRGQQVTLRCSSQSGHNTVSWYQQALGQGPQFIFQYYREEENGRGNFPPRFSGLQFPNYSSELNVNALELDDSALYLCASSRILAGVGTDTQYFGPGTRLTVL.

V is TRBV30 and J is TRBJ2-5, with D perhaps matching TRBD2 (5 bases). Trimming removed 3 bases at V and 0 bases at J, with 11 bases between. CDR3 length equals 14 residues. CDR1 GTSNPN and CDR2 SVGIG come from the germline V gene (reference sequence). The CDR3 protein is CAWRGWEYQETQYF. CDR3 DNA: TGTGCCTGGAGGGGGTGGGAGTACCAAGAGACCCAGTACTTC.

The V and J genes are TRBV5-6 and TRBJ1-1; D is uncertain. This CDR3 has 13 residues. Germline lookup yields CDR1 SGHDT and CDR2 YYEEEE. V lost 1 base to trimming and J lost 4 bases, with 8 bases between them. The CDR3 loop reads CASSLTAGTEAFF. In DNA, the CDR3 is TGTGCCAGCAGCTTGACAGCGGGCACTGAAGCTTTCTTT.

The chain combines TRBV2 with TRBJ2-3; D is possibly TRBD1 (6 bases). V was clipped by 10 bases and J by 1 base, with 18 bases between them. Germline CDR1 and CDR2: SNHLY and FYNNEI. The CDR3 runs to 15 residues. The CDR3 sequence is CAITSRDIRTDTQYF. The CDR3 DNA follows: TGTGCCATCACATCCCGGGACATTCGCACAGATACGCAGTATTTT.

This clone was detected only once. This chain connects TRBV4-3 to TRBJ2-1; 7 bases line up with TRBD1. This CDR3 has 16 residues. J was trimmed by 0 bases and V by 1 base; bases with no gene match: 3. The germline CDR1 and CDR2 sequences are LGHNA and YSLEER. CDR3 residues: CASSQATGSSYNEQFF. The CDR3 bases are TGCGCCAGCAGCCAAGCGACAGGGAGCTCCTACAATGAGCAGTTCTTC.

CDR3 amino acids: CASSASTSGRGHEQFF. For the CDR3, the DNA is TGTGCCAGCAGCGCAAGCACTAGCGGGAGGGGTCATGAGCAGTTCTTC. The rearrangement joins TRBV9 to TRBJ2-1; 13 bases are a match to TRBD2. The CDR3 length is 16 residues. Germline CDR1 and CDR2: SGDLS and YYNGEE. The V segment lost 3 bases and the J segment 8 bases; nucleotides outside the gene matches: 8. Variable domain in full (rest from reference TRBV9 and TRBJ2-1): DSGVTQTPKHLITATGQRVTLRCSPRSGDLSVYWYQQSLDQGLQFLIQYYNGEERAKGNILERFSAQQFPDLHSELNLSSLELGDSALYFCASSASTSGRGHEQFFGPGTRLTVL.

The V and J genes are TRBV4-2 and TRBJ2-2; 9 bases match TRBD2. CDR3 length: 17 amino acids. V lost 4 bases and J lost 8; bases outside the gene matches: 14. Germline values: CDR1 LGHNA, CDR2 YNFKEQ. For the CDR3, the DNA is TGTGCCAGCAGCCTGCGTCTGGCGGGAGGGCCCTCGGGGGAGCTGTTTTTT. This sequence encodes CASSLRLAGGPSGELFF.

The gene calls are TRBV7-2 and TRBJ2-7, with TRBD1 identical over 8 bases. The germline V gene encodes CDR1 SGHTA and CDR2 FQGNSA. The length of the CDR3 is 15 residues. Trimming cost V 1 base and J 3 bases; bases outside gene matches: 5. The CDR3 DNA reads as TGTGCCAGCAGCTTAGGTCAGGGGGCGATCTACGAGCAGTACTTC. The encoded protein is CASSLGQGAIYEQYF.

This chain links TRBV5-6 with TRBJ1-3; no definite D call. V gave up 1 base and J gave up 1 base, with 9 bases separating them. Germline V lookup: CDR1 SGHDT, CDR2 YYEEEE. This CDR3 is 15 amino acids long. CDR3 nucleotides: TGTGCCAGCAGCTTGCCAGGATCGTCTGGAAACACCATATATTTT. Translation gives CASSLPGSSGNTIYF. Looking up the rest from reference TRBV5-6 and TRBJ1-3 gives the full variable domain: DAGVTQSPTHLIKTRGQQVTLRCSPKSGHDTVSWYQQALGQGPQFIFQYYEEEERQRGNFPDRFSGHQFPNYSSELNVNALLLGDSALYLCASSLPGSSGNTIYFGEGSWLTVV.

Here the CDR3 DNA reads TGTGCCTGGGGAGGCGGGAGGGCCTCAATCACCGGGGAGCTGTTTTTT. This sequence encodes CAWGGGRASITGELFF. The J gene is TRBJ2-2, the V gene TRBV30, with 9 bases matching TRBD2. From germline, CDR1 is GTSNPN and CDR2 SVGIG (reference sequence). This CDR3 contains 16 residues. With V trimmed by 5 bases and J by 4 bases, 11 bases remained unmatched.

This clone has just a few counts. The CDR3 sequence: CAWSALRPAGEKLFF. The CDR3 nucleotides are TGTGCCTGGAGTGCTTTAAGGCCCGCGGGTGAAAAACTGTTTTTT. The V call is TRBV30, the J call TRBJ1-4; D is uncertain. Germline loops: CDR1 GTSNPN, CDR2 SVGIG (reference sequence). This CDR3 contains 15 residues. Trimming shortened V by 1 base and J by 7 bases, and 16 bases separated the two germline ends.

This clone was counted a few times. The rearrangement links TRBV7-3 to TRBJ2-3; 12 nucleotides line up with TRBD2. Germline lookup yields CDR1 SGHTA and CDR2 FQGTGA. There are 19 residues in the CDR3. With V trimmed by 2 bases and J by 0 bases, 9 bases remained unmatched. CDR3 coding DNA: TGTGCCAGCAGCTTAGGACTAGCGGGATACTCTTTGAGCACAGATACGCAGTATTTT. Its translation: CASSLGLAGYSLSTDTQYF.

The V gene is TRBV6-6, the J gene TRBJ1-1; D is unresolved. Trimming shortened V by 0 bases and J by 7 bases, and 9 bases separated the two germline ends. This CDR3 spans 13 amino acids. The germline V gene encodes CDR1 MNHNY and CDR2 SVGAGI (reference sequence). The DNA for the CDR3 is TGTGCCAGCAGTTACTCGATACGGAGTGAAGCTTTCTTT. Translation gives CASSYSIRSEAFF.

The rearrangement joins TRBV7-3 to TRBJ2-1; 9 nucleotides line up with TRBD2. V shed 3 bases, J shed 7 bases, and the junction held 7 bases outside the gene matches. This CDR3 comprises 15 residues. Germline-derived CDR1 and CDR2 are SGHTA and FQGTGA. Here the CDR3 reads CASSFLAGVGNEQFF. For the CDR3, the DNA is TGTGCCAGCAGCTTTTTAGCGGGAGTGGGGAATGAGCAGTTCTTC.

The chain joins TRBV11-2 to TRBJ1-1; D uncertain. The CDR3 is 16 amino acids. V was cut by 0 bases and J by 1 base, with 12 bases left in between. Germline assignment: CDR1 SGHAT and CDR2 FQNNGV. The CDR3 region is CASSLEGGSWNTEAFF. The CDR3 coding sequence is TGTGCCAGCAGCTTAGAAGGCGGATCTTGGAACACTGAAGCTTTCTTT.

J is TRBJ1-2 and V is TRBV6-5; 9 positions agree with TRBD1. V lost 5 bases to trimming and J lost 5 bases; unmatched junction nucleotides: 9. The CDR3 loop spans 15 amino acids. In germline, CDR1 is MNHEY, CDR2 SVGAGI. This chain's CDR3 is CASSRLGTGPYGYTF. The CDR3 DNA sequence: TGTGCCAGCAGTAGATTGGGGACAGGGCCATATGGCTACACCTTC.

This clone was observed a few times. The chain links TRBV4-1 to TRBJ1-2, with TRBD1 identical over 9 bases. V gave up 3 bases and J gave up 6 bases; unmatched junction bases: 5. The CDR3 is 14 amino acids. Germline values: CDR1 MGHRA, CDR2 YSYEKL. The CDR3 DNA reads as TGCGCCAGCAGCCACCTTACAGGGGGCAATGGCTACACCTTC. Its translation is CASSHLTGGNGYTF.

A few counts support this clone. V usage is TRBV2 and J usage is TRBJ1-3; TRBD1 matches at 8 bases. The CDR3 has 15 residues. Germline V CDR1 and CDR2: SNHLY, FYNNEI. V shed 7 bases and J 4 bases; nucleotides not matched to a gene: 9. The CDR3 nucleotides read TGTGCCAGCATCGCCCAGGGGGCGCCCGGAAACACCATATATTTT. Translation: CASIAQGAPGNTIYF.

The chain is built from TRBV5-1 and TRBJ2-1; TRBD2 aligns across 11 bases. The CDR3 totals 16 residues. The junction had 5 bases not matched to a gene; V was cut back by 0 bases and J by 6 bases. CDR1 and CDR2 (germline): SGHRS, YFSETQ. DNA of the CDR3: TGCGCCAGCAGCTTGGGGGTAGCGGGAGGGCGCAATGAGCAGTTCTTC. Translated: CASSLGVAGGRNEQFF. The whole variable domain, remainder taken from reference TRBV5-1 and TRBJ2-1, is KAGVTQTPRYLIKTRGQQVTLSCSPISGHRSVSWYQQTPGQGLQFLFEYFSETQRNKGNFPGRFSGRQFSNSRSEMNVSTLELGDSALYLCASSLGVAGGRNEQFFGPGTRLTVL.

The rearrangement joins TRBV7-9 to TRBJ2-1; 9 bases map to TRBD2. Per the germline V gene, CDR1 is SEHNR and CDR2 is FQNEAQ (reference sequence). The CDR3 has 17 amino acids. Trimming took 5 bases from V and 8 from J; bases not matched to a gene: 16. CDR3 nucleotide sequence: TGTGCCAGCAGCCAGAAGAAGGGGGCGGGAGGGACTTATGAGCAGTTCTTC. It yields the protein CASSQKKGAGGTYEQFF.

The chain employs TRBV9 and TRBJ2-7; D is possibly TRBD2 (6 bases). The germline CDR1 and CDR2 sequences are SGDLS and YYNGEE. Trimming shortened V by 0 bases and J by 5 bases, and 9 bases separated the two germline ends. The CDR3 length is 13 residues. CDR3 sequence: CASSVEASDEQYF. CDR3 coding DNA: TGTGCCAGCAGCGTAGAAGCTAGCGACGAGCAGTACTTC.

The chain links TRBV29-1 to TRBJ1-2; D call uncertain. This CDR3 is built from 14 residues. V lost 1 base, J lost 1 base, and 10 bases lay in between. Germline lookup yields CDR1 SQVTM and CDR2 ANQGSEA. The CDR3 nucleotides read TGCAGCGTTGAAGGGCCCTCCCATAACTATGGCTACACCTTC. Translating it yields CSVEGPSHNYGYTF.

The J gene is TRBJ2-7, the V gene TRBV19, with a tentative D call TRBD1 (6 bases). Trimming shortened V by 8 bases and J by 3 bases, and 11 bases separated the two germline ends. The CDR3 runs 12 residues. Germline V lookup: CDR1 LNHDA, CDR2 SQIVND (reference sequence). CDR3 residues: CASGDNYYEQYF. For the CDR3, the DNA is TGTGCCAGTGGGGACAATTACTACGAGCAGTACTTC.